The clone carrying this T cell receptor beta chain was recorded at least ten times. Its antigen is still unknown. The sequence runs out 3 residues before the end of the CDR3; the remainder is reconstructed from the germline J gene. This entry comes from a study of T cell clonality in common variable immunodeficiency. Repertoires were generated with immunoSEQ multiplex PCR, while TCRdb's copy carries only in-frame clones and drops some. The sample has 55,000 to 65,000 clones, none seen only once. Germline V gene data show CDR1 as KGHSH and CDR2 as LQKENI. The germline V and J ends were trimmed by 6 bases and 3 bases, with 14 bases remaining between them. The CDR3 spans 14 residues. Regarding the study as a whole: CVID subjects showed higher TCRbeta clonality than healthy controls. CVID subjects shared fewer TCRbeta clones than healthy controls did. Common variable immunodeficiency TCR beta sequences reportedly had fewer deletions and N-nucleotide insertions.

Material: peripheral blood mononuclear cells. This chain links TRBV18 with TRBJ1-2; D might be TRBD1 (6 bases). This clonotype was sampled from a person aged 18 to 70 in good health. Incomplete CDR3 DNA: TGTGCCAGCTCCCCGACAAGGGGGTACTATGGC. Translated: CASSPTRGYYG. The whole CDR3 protein is CASSPTRGYYGYTF.